What follows are 6 T cell receptor beta chains derived from one specimen sequenced in a study of beta chain features in type 1 diabetes. Expressed TCRB transcripts were sequenced after all isolated RNA was converted to cDNA. Clones were read by immunoSEQ multiplex PCR, and TCRdb kept only the in-frame ones, dropping some. The top ten hold 0.093% of the sample, which has hundreds of thousands of clones, roughly a sixth seen once. Source material: naive CD4+ T cells from blood. These receptors were obtained from a man between 18 and 29 years old in good health.

V gene TRBV19 combines with J gene TRBJ2-2; D is possibly TRBD2 (6 bases). This CDR3 is built from 16 residues. V was pared by 3 bases and J by 5 bases, with 16 bases between. CDR1 is LNHDA and CDR2 is SQIVND in the germline V gene (reference sequence). CDR3 DNA: TGTGCCAGTAGTATTGTGGCTGCGGGGAATACCGGGGAGCTGTTTTTT. Protein sequence: CASSIVAAGNTGELFF.

The chain combines TRBV5-1 with TRBJ2-2, with 8 nucleotides matching TRBD1. Per the germline V gene, CDR1 is SGHRS and CDR2 is YFSETQ. The CDR3 has 16 residues. V was clipped by 6 bases and J by 0 bases; unmatched bases: 7. Here the CDR3 reads CASNDRGVSNTGELFF. In DNA, the CDR3 is TGCGCCAGCAACGACAGGGGCGTCTCGAACACCGGGGAGCTGTTTTTT.

This chain links TRBV9 with TRBJ2-5; D unresolved. The germline V gene encodes CDR1 SGDLS and CDR2 YYNGEE. Trimming shortened V by 4 bases and J by 1 base, and 8 bases separated the two germline ends. CDR3 length: 13 residues. In nucleotides, the CDR3 is TGTGCCAGCAGCCTCCAGCCCCAAGAGACCCAGTACTTC. Translated, it gives CASSLQPQETQYF.

This clone was observed a few times. The J gene is TRBJ1-3, the V gene TRBV30; 7 bases match TRBD1. The CDR3 length is 17 residues. Germline loops: CDR1 GTSNPN, CDR2 SVGIG (reference sequence). Germline trimming cut 3 bases from V and 0 bases from J; bases unmatched to any gene: 11. The CDR3 loop is CAWRSPGQLSSGNTIYF. The CDR3 DNA sequence: TGTGCCTGGAGGTCCCCGGGACAGCTCTCCTCTGGAAACACCATATATTTT.

The chain recombines TRBV4-2 with TRBJ2-3, with TRBD2 identical over 8 bases. The CDR3 length is 17 residues. Germline CDR1 reads LGHNA; CDR2 reads YNFKEQ. With V trimmed by 0 bases and J by 5 bases, 10 bases remained unmatched. The CDR3 spells CASSQERAGVGGDTQYF. The CDR3, as DNA: TGTGCCAGCAGCCAAGAACGAGCGGGAGTTGGGGGAGATACGCAGTATTTT.

This clone was observed a handful of times. The CDR3, as DNA: TGTGCCTGGAGAGACGGGGGACTAGCTGGTAATGAGCAGTTCTTC. Protein product: CAWRDGGLAGNEQFF. The chain links TRBV30 to TRBJ2-1; TRBD2 matches at 9 bases. CDR3 size: 15 residues. Unmatched junction bases numbered 10, after V lost 3 bases and J lost 7 bases. Germline V gives CDR1 GTSNPN, CDR2 SVGIG (reference sequence). The complete variable domain, with remaining parts taken from reference TRBV30 and TRBJ2-1, reads SQTIHQWPATLVQPVGSPLSLECTVEGTSNPNLYWYRQAAGRGLQLLFYSVGIGQISSEVPQNLSASRPQDRQFILSSKKLLLSDSGFYLCAWRDGGLAGNEQFFGPGTRLTVL.